Detailed here is one TCR beta chain. The CDR3 extends over 19 amino acids. The V and J ends lost 5 bases and 0 bases, in that order; junction bases with no gene match: 15. The germline V gene encodes CDR1 SGHVS and CDR2 FQNEAQ. CD4+CD25+CD127- Tregs, CD4+CD25- non-Tregs, CD4 and CD8 cells were sorted. This sample was included in a study of Tregs in tolerant kidney transplant recipients. Assay: immunoSEQ multiplex PCR; the TCRdb copy retains only in-frame clones and omits some. This sample has more than 90,000 clones, with 92% found just once. The source of this sequence is a human donor in good health. The material sequenced was CD4+ T cells from blood. This chain joins TRBV7-8 and TRBJ2-3; TRBD2 agrees at 9 bases. DNA for the CDR3: TGTGCCAGCAGCCCTACCTCTAGCGGGATGGAAATAAGCACAGATACGCAGTATTTT. Amino acid sequence: CASSPTSSGMEISTDTQYF.